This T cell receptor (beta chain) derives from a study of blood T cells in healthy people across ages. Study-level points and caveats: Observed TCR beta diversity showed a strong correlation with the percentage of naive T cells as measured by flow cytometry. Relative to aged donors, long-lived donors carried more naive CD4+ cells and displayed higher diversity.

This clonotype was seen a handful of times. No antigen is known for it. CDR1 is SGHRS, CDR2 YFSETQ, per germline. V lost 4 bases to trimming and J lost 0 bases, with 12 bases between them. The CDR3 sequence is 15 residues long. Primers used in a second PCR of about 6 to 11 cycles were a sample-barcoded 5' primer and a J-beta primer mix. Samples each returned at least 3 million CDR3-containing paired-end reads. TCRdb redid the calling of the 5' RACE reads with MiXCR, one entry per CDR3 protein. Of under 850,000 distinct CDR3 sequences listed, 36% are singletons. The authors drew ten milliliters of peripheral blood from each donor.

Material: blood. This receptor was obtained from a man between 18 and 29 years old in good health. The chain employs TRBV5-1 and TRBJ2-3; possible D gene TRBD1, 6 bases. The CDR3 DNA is TGCGCCAGCAGCGGGACACTCACTAGCACAGATACGCAGTATTTT. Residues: CASSGTLTSTDTQYF.